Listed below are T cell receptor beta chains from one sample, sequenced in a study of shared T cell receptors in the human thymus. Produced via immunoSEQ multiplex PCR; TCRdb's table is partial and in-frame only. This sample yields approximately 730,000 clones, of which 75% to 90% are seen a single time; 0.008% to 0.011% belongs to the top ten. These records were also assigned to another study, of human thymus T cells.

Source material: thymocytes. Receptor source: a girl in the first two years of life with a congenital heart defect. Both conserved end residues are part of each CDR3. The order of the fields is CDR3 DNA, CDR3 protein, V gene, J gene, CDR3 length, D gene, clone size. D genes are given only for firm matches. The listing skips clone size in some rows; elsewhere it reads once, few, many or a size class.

cdr3_nt: TGTGCCAGCAGTCGTCGCCTTCTCTACTACGAGCAGTACTTC
cdr3_aa: CASSRRLLYYEQYF
v_call: TRBV28
j_call: TRBJ2-7
cdr3_length: 14
d_call: .
clone_size: .

cdr3_nt: TGCGCCAGCAGCCAAGGAAGGGGATCGGGGGGATACGAGCAGTACTTC
cdr3_aa: CASSQGRGSGGYEQYF
v_call: TRBV4-1
j_call: TRBJ2-7
cdr3_length: 16
d_call: TRBD2
clone_size: .

cdr3_nt: TGCGCCAGCAGCTTGTGGGAGGGCTATGGCTACACCTTC
cdr3_aa: CASSLWEGYGYTF
v_call: TRBV5-1
j_call: TRBJ1-2
cdr3_length: 13
d_call: .
clone_size: .

cdr3_nt: TGTGCCATCAGTGAGTCGACCCCGGCGGGTTCACCCCTCCACTTT
cdr3_aa: CAISESTPAGSPLHF
v_call: TRBV10-3
j_call: TRBJ1-6
cdr3_length: 15
d_call: .
clone_size: .

cdr3_nt: TGCGCCAGCAGCTATACAGGGAGGGCAAACACTGAAGCTTTCTTT
cdr3_aa: CASSYTGRANTEAFF
v_call: TRBV5-1
j_call: TRBJ1-1
cdr3_length: 15
d_call: .
clone_size: .

cdr3_nt: TGTGCCAGCAGCACGTGGGACAGCTTACCTCTACTCTATGGCTACACCTTC
cdr3_aa: CASSTWDSLPLLYGYTF
v_call: TRBV11-2
j_call: TRBJ1-2
cdr3_length: 17
d_call: TRBD1
clone_size: .

cdr3_nt: TGTGCCAGCAGCCATCTCAACAGGGGCTTCACCGGGGAGCTGTTTTTT
cdr3_aa: CASSHLNRGFTGELFF
v_call: TRBV14
j_call: TRBJ2-2
cdr3_length: 16
d_call: TRBD1
clone_size: .

cdr3_nt: TGTGCCTGGAGTGTATTAGAGAATCAGCCCCAGCATTTT
cdr3_aa: CAWSVLENQPQHF
v_call: TRBV30
j_call: TRBJ1-5
cdr3_length: 13
d_call: .
clone_size: .

cdr3_nt: TGTGCCAGCAGCTTAGGCCGCGGGGGGGCAGTAAATGAGCAGTTCTTC
cdr3_aa: CASSLGRGGAVNEQFF
v_call: TRBV7-2
j_call: TRBJ2-1
cdr3_length: 16
d_call: TRBD2
clone_size: .

cdr3_nt: TGTGCCAGCAGCCGACTTCGGATCTGGGGCTACACCTTC
cdr3_aa: CASSRLRIWGYTF
v_call: TRBV16
j_call: TRBJ1-2
cdr3_length: 13
d_call: .
clone_size: .

cdr3_nt: TGTGCCAGCAGCCCGCGGAGACAGGTCTACGAGCAGTACTTC
cdr3_aa: CASSPRRQVYEQYF
v_call: TRBV14
j_call: TRBJ2-7
cdr3_length: 14
d_call: .
clone_size: .

cdr3_nt: TGTGCCAGCAGTCCCACAGGGGTTTCGGACTCTGGGGCCAACGTCCTGACTTTC
cdr3_aa: CASSPTGVSDSGANVLTF
v_call: TRBV28
j_call: TRBJ2-6
cdr3_length: 18
d_call: TRBD1
clone_size: .

cdr3_nt: TGTGCCAGCTCACCTAGACAGTATAACTATGGCTACACCTTC
cdr3_aa: CASSPRQYNYGYTF
v_call: TRBV18
j_call: TRBJ1-2
cdr3_length: 14
d_call: .
clone_size: .

cdr3_nt: TGTGCCAGCAGCCAGAGAACAGGTGACTATGGCTACACCTTC
cdr3_aa: CASSQRTGDYGYTF
v_call: TRBV5-4
j_call: TRBJ1-2
cdr3_length: 14
d_call: .
clone_size: once

cdr3_nt: TGTGCCAGCAGCTTAGGAGGCGTGGGTCAAACCGCCTACGAGCAGTACTTC
cdr3_aa: CASSLGGVGQTAYEQYF
v_call: TRBV11-2
j_call: TRBJ2-7
cdr3_length: 17
d_call: .
clone_size: few

cdr3_nt: TGTGCTAGTGGTTCCCCCCTAACAGGGACTGAAGCTTTCTTT
cdr3_aa: CASGSPLTGTEAFF
v_call: TRBV12-5
j_call: TRBJ1-1
cdr3_length: 14
d_call: .
clone_size: .

cdr3_nt: TGTGCCAGCAGCTATAGGGGAGCGGGGGCCTACAATGAGCAGTTCTTC
cdr3_aa: CASSYRGAGAYNEQFF
v_call: TRBV9
j_call: TRBJ2-1
cdr3_length: 16
d_call: TRBD2
clone_size: .

cdr3_nt: TGTGCCAGCAGCTTGTGGCAGGGGGTTGAAGCTTTCTTT
cdr3_aa: CASSLWQGVEAFF
v_call: TRBV13
j_call: TRBJ1-1
cdr3_length: 13
d_call: TRBD1
clone_size: .

cdr3_nt: TGTGCCAGCAGCTCCTCCTCAGAGCGGTTCACAGATACGCAGTATTTT
cdr3_aa: CASSSSSERFTDTQYF
v_call: TRBV11-2
j_call: TRBJ2-3
cdr3_length: 16
d_call: .
clone_size: few

cdr3_nt: TGCGCCAGCAGCCGATCCGGGACAGGAGCAACTAATGAAAAACTGTTTTTT
cdr3_aa: CASSRSGTGATNEKLFF
v_call: TRBV4-1
j_call: TRBJ1-4
cdr3_length: 17
d_call: TRBD1
clone_size: .

cdr3_nt: TGTGCCAGCAGACCCAGGGGGCGCGACGGTCAGCCCCAGCATTTT
cdr3_aa: CASRPRGRDGQPQHF
v_call: TRBV28
j_call: TRBJ1-5
cdr3_length: 15
d_call: TRBD1
clone_size: .

cdr3_nt: TGTGCCAGCAGTGAGGGAGTTTCAAGCTCTGGAAACACCATATATTTT
cdr3_aa: CASSEGVSSSGNTIYF
v_call: TRBV25-1
j_call: TRBJ1-3
cdr3_length: 16
d_call: .
clone_size: .

cdr3_nt: TGTGCCAGCAGCTTCAGCATCACAGTCCTTTCTAACGAGCAGTACTTC
cdr3_aa: CASSFSITVLSNEQYF
v_call: TRBV7-8
j_call: TRBJ2-7
cdr3_length: 16
d_call: .
clone_size: .

cdr3_nt: TGTGCCAGCAGCTTGGGGTTAGCTCTGGAGACCCAGTACTTC
cdr3_aa: CASSLGLALETQYF
v_call: TRBV5-4
j_call: TRBJ2-5
cdr3_length: 14
d_call: .
clone_size: .

cdr3_nt: TGTGCCAGTAGTATAAATTCGTCCGGCTACACCTTC
cdr3_aa: CASSINSSGYTF
v_call: TRBV19
j_call: TRBJ1-2
cdr3_length: 12
d_call: .
clone_size: .

cdr3_nt: TGTGCCAGCAGCTTAGCAGGCGGGGGGGTCGACGAGCAGTACTTC
cdr3_aa: CASSLAGGGVDEQYF
v_call: TRBV13
j_call: TRBJ2-7
cdr3_length: 15
d_call: TRBD2
clone_size: .

cdr3_nt: TGTGCTAGTGGTTTGGTAACCGACAGGGGTAGCACTGAAGCTTTCTTT
cdr3_aa: CASGLVTDRGSTEAFF
v_call: TRBV12-5
j_call: TRBJ1-1
cdr3_length: 16
d_call: TRBD1
clone_size: .

cdr3_nt: TGCGCCAGCAGCCAAGAGGAGTATAATTCACCCCTCCACTTT
cdr3_aa: CASSQEEYNSPLHF
v_call: TRBV4-3
j_call: TRBJ1-6
cdr3_length: 14
d_call: .
clone_size: .

cdr3_nt: TGTGCCAGCAGCCAAGGGGCCCAAAACACTGAAGCTTTCTTT
cdr3_aa: CASSQGAQNTEAFF
v_call: TRBV14
j_call: TRBJ1-1
cdr3_length: 14
d_call: .
clone_size: .

cdr3_nt: TGTGCCAGCTCACCTCATTGTTACCAGCGGGAGACCCAGTACTTC
cdr3_aa: CASSPHCYQRETQYF
v_call: TRBV18
j_call: TRBJ2-5
cdr3_length: 15
d_call: .
clone_size: .

cdr3_nt: TGCGCCAGCAGCCCTGCCCCCCGGCGAGAACACTACGAGCAGTACTTC
cdr3_aa: CASSPAPRREHYEQYF
v_call: TRBV4-3
j_call: TRBJ2-7
cdr3_length: 16
d_call: .
clone_size: .

cdr3_nt: TGTGCCAGCGGGTGGGAGTGCCGTTCGAACACCGGGGAGCTGTTTTTT
cdr3_aa: CASGWECRSNTGELFF
v_call: TRBV28
j_call: TRBJ2-2
cdr3_length: 16
d_call: .
clone_size: few

cdr3_nt: TGTGCCAGTAGAAACAGGAGCTCTGGAAACACCATATATTTT
cdr3_aa: CASRNRSSGNTIYF
v_call: TRBV19
j_call: TRBJ1-3
cdr3_length: 14
d_call: .
clone_size: .

cdr3_nt: TGCGCCAGCAGCTCGAGAGGAGAAGGTCCCTACGAGCAGTACTTC
cdr3_aa: CASSSRGEGPYEQYF
v_call: TRBV5-1
j_call: TRBJ2-7
cdr3_length: 15
d_call: .
clone_size: .

cdr3_nt: TGCGCCAGCAGCTTGGGATGGGACAGGGACGGTTCAACTAATGAAAAACTGTTTTTT
cdr3_aa: CASSLGWDRDGSTNEKLFF
v_call: TRBV5-1
j_call: TRBJ1-4
cdr3_length: 19
d_call: TRBD1
clone_size: .

cdr3_nt: TGTGCCAGCATGCTTATCCTATTGGACACTGAAGCTTTCTTT
cdr3_aa: CASMLILLDTEAFF
v_call: TRBV7-4
j_call: TRBJ1-1
cdr3_length: 14
d_call: .
clone_size: .

cdr3_nt: TGTGCCAGCAGCTTGGGGCAGGGTGATGGCTACGAGCAGTACTTC
cdr3_aa: CASSLGQGDGYEQYF
v_call: TRBV5-4
j_call: TRBJ2-7
cdr3_length: 15
d_call: .
clone_size: .

cdr3_nt: TGTGCCAGCAGCTTCTTCAATCAGCCCCAGCATTTT
cdr3_aa: CASSFFNQPQHF
v_call: TRBV5-8
j_call: TRBJ1-5
cdr3_length: 12
d_call: .
clone_size: .

cdr3_nt: TGTGCCAGCAGCCAAGATCCGAGGCGGGGACAGGCGAACACTGAAGCTTTCTTT
cdr3_aa: CASSQDPRRGQANTEAFF
v_call: TRBV14
j_call: TRBJ1-1
cdr3_length: 18
d_call: TRBD1
clone_size: .

cdr3_nt: TGCAGCGTTGAACTACGGACTGCAATCAACACTGAAGCTTTCTTT
cdr3_aa: CSVELRTAINTEAFF
v_call: TRBV29-1
j_call: TRBJ1-1
cdr3_length: 15
d_call: .
clone_size: .

cdr3_nt: TGTGCCAGCAGCTTATCTCACGAGGGTGAAAAACTGTTTTTT
cdr3_aa: CASSLSHEGEKLFF
v_call: TRBV7-2
j_call: TRBJ1-4
cdr3_length: 14
d_call: .
clone_size: .

cdr3_nt: TGTGCCAGCAGTTACGTACAGGGGGCGGAGGACACTGAAGCTTTCTTT
cdr3_aa: CASSYVQGAEDTEAFF
v_call: TRBV27
j_call: TRBJ1-1
cdr3_length: 16
d_call: TRBD1
clone_size: .

cdr3_nt: TGTGCCAGCAGCCCAGGACAGACCCTTATGAAGCAGTACTTC
cdr3_aa: CASSPGQTLMKQYF
v_call: TRBV7-9
j_call: TRBJ2-7
cdr3_length: 14
d_call: .
clone_size: .

cdr3_nt: TGTGCCAGCAGCTTGGGACAGGGCAATTCCTATGGCTACACCTTC
cdr3_aa: CASSLGQGNSYGYTF
v_call: TRBV5-4
j_call: TRBJ1-2
cdr3_length: 15
d_call: TRBD1
clone_size: .

cdr3_nt: TGTGCCAGTAGCCGGGTCGGGAATCAGCCCCAGCATTTT
cdr3_aa: CASSRVGNQPQHF
v_call: TRBV19
j_call: TRBJ1-5
cdr3_length: 13
d_call: .
clone_size: .

cdr3_nt: TGCGCCAGCAGCCAGGCCCTACATAGCGGGGGCTTCTACGAGCAGTACTTC
cdr3_aa: CASSQALHSGGFYEQYF
v_call: TRBV4-1
j_call: TRBJ2-7
cdr3_length: 17
d_call: TRBD2
clone_size: .

cdr3_nt: TGTGCCAGCAGCTCGGACAGGGAGACCTACAATGAGCAGTTCTTC
cdr3_aa: CASSSDRETYNEQFF
v_call: TRBV13
j_call: TRBJ2-1
cdr3_length: 15
d_call: TRBD1
clone_size: .

cdr3_nt: TGTGCCAGCAGTTTCCTAGCGGGACACTCCTACGAGCAGTACTTC
cdr3_aa: CASSFLAGHSYEQYF
v_call: TRBV27
j_call: TRBJ2-7
cdr3_length: 15
d_call: TRBD2
clone_size: few

cdr3_nt: TGTGCCAGCAGTTACTCGACTGCAGTTTTATCTGAAGCTTTCTTT
cdr3_aa: CASSYSTAVLSEAFF
v_call: TRBV6-6
j_call: TRBJ1-1
cdr3_length: 15
d_call: .
clone_size: once

cdr3_nt: TGTGCCAGCAGTGAACTTAGGAGGACTGAAGCTTTCTTT
cdr3_aa: CASSELRRTEAFF
v_call: TRBV6-1
j_call: TRBJ1-1
cdr3_length: 13
d_call: .
clone_size: .

cdr3_nt: TGTGCCAGCAGAATTGGGACAGCGAACTATGGCTACACCTTC
cdr3_aa: CASRIGTANYGYTF
v_call: TRBV6-6
j_call: TRBJ1-2
cdr3_length: 14
d_call: TRBD1
clone_size: .

cdr3_nt: TGTGCCAGTAGCCCCCCCTTGGGGGCAGGGGTCGCAGATACGCAGTATTTT
cdr3_aa: CASSPPLGAGVADTQYF
v_call: TRBV19
j_call: TRBJ2-3
cdr3_length: 17
d_call: .
clone_size: .

cdr3_nt: TGTGCCAGCAGCCTCTTACAGGGGTCGAATGAGCAGTTCTTC
cdr3_aa: CASSLLQGSNEQFF
v_call: TRBV7-6
j_call: TRBJ2-1
cdr3_length: 14
d_call: TRBD1
clone_size: .

cdr3_nt: TGTGCCAGCAGTTTATCGGGCGGGGGGGCCACAGATACGCAGTATTTT
cdr3_aa: CASSLSGGGATDTQYF
v_call: TRBV27
j_call: TRBJ2-3
cdr3_length: 16
d_call: TRBD2
clone_size: .

cdr3_nt: TGTGCCAGCAGACCACAGCCCTCCGAGCAGTACTTC
cdr3_aa: CASRPQPSEQYF
v_call: TRBV6-6
j_call: TRBJ2-7
cdr3_length: 12
d_call: .
clone_size: .

cdr3_nt: TGCAGCGTTGTAGGTGATTCGGGGTCGGACGACACTGAAGCTTTCTTT
cdr3_aa: CSVVGDSGSDDTEAFF
v_call: TRBV29-1
j_call: TRBJ1-1
cdr3_length: 16
d_call: .
clone_size: few